A selection of T cell receptor beta chains follows, all from one sample in a study of shared clonotypes between healthy human individuals. Libraries were prepared by immunoSEQ multiplex PCR; TCRdb keeps only in-frame clonotypes and omits some of them. The sample holds around 550,000 clones, 90% to 97% seen once. The sample comprised naive CD4+ T cells sorted from blood. These receptor sequences come from a woman in her 30s in good health. Each CDR3 is given with its conserved first and last residue. D genes are given only for firm matches. Some rows have no size entry. The others give once, few or many, or a class for an expanded clone.

TRBJ1-1 | NA | NA | TRBV29-1 | 12 | TGCAGCGTTGAAGATCACGGGACTGAAGCTTTCTTT | CSVEDHGTEAFF
TRBJ1-4 | TRBD1 | NA | TRBV18 | 15 | TGTGCCAGCTCACGTGGGACAGAGATTAATGAAAAACTGTTTTTT | CASSRGTEINEKLFF
TRBJ2-7 | NA | NA | TRBV28 | 14 | TGTGCCAGCAGCTCTTGGGGAGCCTTCTACGAGCAGTACTTC | CASSSWGAFYEQYF
TRBJ1-5 | NA | NA | TRBV5-6 | 15 | TGTGCCAGCAGCGTTAAACACAGGGTTGCTCAGCCCCAGCATTTT | CASSVKHRVAQPQHF
TRBJ2-7 | TRBD2 | NA | TRBV6-1 | 14 | TGTGCCAGCACCGGGACTAGCGGGATCAACGAGCAGTACTTC | CASTGTSGINEQYF
TRBJ2-7 | NA | NA | TRBV7-6 | 15 | TGTGCCAGCAGCATACGGGCGGGACAGACCTACGAGCAGTACTTC | CASSIRAGQTYEQYF
TRBJ2-2 | TRBD2 | NA | TRBV6-6 | 14 | TGTGCCAGCAGCCTAGCGGGAGCGGGCGGGGAGCTGTTTTTT | CASSLAGAGGELFF
TRBJ2-7 | NA | NA | TRBV28 | 18 | TGTGCCAGCAGTTTAGGGTTCGAAAGCGGAAGGACGGCGGGTGGGCAGTACTTC | CASSLGFESGRTAGGQYF
TRBJ2-6 | NA | NA | TRBV27 | 16 | TGTGCCAGCACCCTAGCCCCGGGAAGTGGGGCCAACGTCCTGACTTTC | CASTLAPGSGANVLTF
TRBJ1-1 | TRBD1 | few | TRBV30 | 12 | TGTGCCAGGACAGGGGGCGCGAATGAAGCTTTCTTT | CARTGGANEAFF
TRBJ2-3 | NA | NA | TRBV15 | 14 | TGTGCCACCAGCAGAGGGATCCCCACAGATACGCAGTATTTT | CATSRGIPTDTQYF
TRBJ1-2 | TRBD1 | NA | TRBV28 | 16 | TGTGCCAGCAGTACCGGAGGGGGCGCTCATAATTATGGCTACACCTTC | CASSTGGGAHNYGYTF
TRBJ2-1 | TRBD1 | NA | TRBV27 | 17 | TGTGCCAGCAGTTTAGTTACCGGGACAGGGGTTTACAATGAGCAGTTCTTC | CASSLVTGTGVYNEQFF
TRBJ2-1 | TRBD2 | NA | TRBV7-9 | 17 | TGTGCCAGCAGCTCCGGGAATGGGATAGCGGGAGTCGATGAGCAGTTCTTC | CASSSGNGIAGVDEQFF
TRBJ2-7 | TRBD1 | NA | TRBV5-1 | 15 | TGCGCCAGCAGCTCCACGGGACAGTTGGACTACGAGCAGTACTTC | CASSSTGQLDYEQYF
TRBJ1-2 | NA | NA | TRBV5-4 | 13 | TGTGCCAGCAGTCTGGGTTTCGGGTTTGGCTACACCTTC | CASSLGFGFGYTF
TRBJ2-7 | NA | NA | TRBV29-1 | 13 | TGCAGCGTTGGGGGGGTGAACCGATACGAGCAGTACTTC | CSVGGVNRYEQYF
TRBJ1-5 | NA | NA | TRBV4-1 | 14 | TGCGCCAGCAGCCAACCCCCGAGAAATCAGCCCCAGCATTTT | CASSQPPRNQPQHF
TRBJ2-2 | NA | NA | TRBV30 | 15 | TGTGCCTGGAGTGCCATGGGAGTCAGCACCGGGGAGCTGTTTTTT | CAWSAMGVSTGELFF
TRBJ1-2 | NA | NA | TRBV30 | 14 | TGTGCCTGCCTTGGGGCTGCGTCTAACTATGGCTACACCTTC | CACLGAASNYGYTF
TRBJ1-4 | NA | NA | TRBV6-5 | 14 | TGTGCCAGCAGTTTCGCTCCGGAAAGCGCAAAACTGTTTTTT | CASSFAPESAKLFF
TRBJ2-6 | NA | few | TRBV5-1 | 15 | TGCGCCAGCAGCCCCGTCAGCTCTGGGGCCAACGTCCTGACTTTC | CASSPVSSGANVLTF
TRBJ2-3 | NA | once | TRBV5-1 | 16 | TGCGCCAGCAGCTTGGTTGGTACCCGGGGCACAGATACGCAGTATTTT | CASSLVGTRGTDTQYF
TRBJ2-3 | NA | NA | TRBV28 | 15 | TGTGCCACAACTACCCCGGGACAACCCACAGATACGCAGTATTTT | CATTTPGQPTDTQYF
TRBJ2-2 | TRBD2 | NA | TRBV7-9 | 19 | TGTGCCAGCAGCGAGCCGGGGCTAGCGGGAGGGCCGGTCACCGGGGAGCTGTTTTTT | CASSEPGLAGGPVTGELFF
TRBJ1-2 | TRBD1 | NA | TRBV4-1 | 13 | TGCGCCAGCAGCCCCGTAGGGGGCTTTGGCTACACCTTC | CASSPVGGFGYTF
TRBJ2-7 | NA | NA | TRBV28 | 15 | TGTGCCAGCAGTGTTTACGACACCGGTAGCTACGAGCAGTACTTC | CASSVYDTGSYEQYF
TRBJ1-4 | NA | NA | TRBV5-1 | 14 | TGCGCCAGCAGCTTGGGGCAGGGGAATGAAAAACTGTTTTTT | CASSLGQGNEKLFF
TRBJ1-5 | TRBD1 | NA | TRBV6-1 | 14 | TGTGCCAGCAGTGAGACAGGGGACAATCAGCCCCAGCATTTT | CASSETGDNQPQHF
TRBJ2-1 | NA | NA | TRBV7-9 | 16 | TGTGCCAGCAGCCCCCGGGTGGGAAGGGGATACAATGAGCAGTTCTTC | CASSPRVGRGYNEQFF
TRBJ2-1 | TRBD2 | NA | TRBV2 | 13 | TGTGCCAGCAGGCTAGCGGGAGGGGATGAGCAGTTCTTC | CASRLAGGDEQFF
TRBJ2-7 | TRBD1 | NA | TRBV27 | 18 | TGTGCCAGCTCACGAAAGGCTGGGACAGGGGTAGGGGAGAACGAGCAGTACTTC | CASSRKAGTGVGENEQYF
TRBJ2-1 | TRBD2 | once | TRBV5-1 | 14 | TGCGCCAGCAGCTTGACGGGAGGTCTCAATGAGCAGTTCTTC | CASSLTGGLNEQFF
TRBJ2-5 | TRBD2 | NA | TRBV2 | 15 | TGTGCCAGCAGAGCGACTAGCGGGAGCTCCTCGGCCCAGTACTTC | CASRATSGSSSAQYF
TRBJ2-3 | TRBD2 | NA | TRBV19 | 15 | TGTGCCAGTAGTAGGAGGGAGGGACCCACAGATACGCAGTATTTT | CASSRREGPTDTQYF
TRBJ2-7 | TRBD1 | NA | TRBV5-4 | 14 | TGTGCCAGCAGCCCGGGACAGGGGTTCTACGAGCAGTACTTC | CASSPGQGFYEQYF
TRBJ1-2 | NA | NA | TRBV5-5 | 12 | TGTGCCAGCAGCTTAGACAGCTATGGCTACACCTTC | CASSLDSYGYTF
TRBJ1-1 | NA | NA | TRBV6-4 | 15 | TGTGCCAGCAGTGACACGGGGACGGGCCAACAGGTGGCTTTCTTT | CASSDTGTGQQVAFF
TRBJ2-5 | NA | NA | TRBV7-9 | 14 | TGTGCCAGCAGCTTAGGGATACTCCCGGAGACCCAGTACTTC | CASSLGILPETQYF
TRBJ1-2 | TRBD1 | NA | TRBV27 | 16 | TGTGCCAGCAGACCTACCGGGACAGGGGGCGCAGGTGGCTACACCTTC | CASRPTGTGGAGGYTF
TRBJ2-3 | TRBD2 | NA | TRBV5-1 | 17 | TGCGCCAGCAGCCTACTGGGACTAGCGGGAGCCCCAGATACGCAGTATTTT | CASSLLGLAGAPDTQYF
TRBJ2-7 | NA | NA | TRBV2 | 14 | TGTGCCACCAAAGAGCAGCCCAGCTCCTACGAGCAGTACTTC | CATKEQPSSYEQYF
TRBJ2-1 | NA | NA | TRBV28 | 14 | TGTGCCAGCAGTCTTCACACAGGGTTCTATGAGCAGTTCTTC | CASSLHTGFYEQFF
TRBJ2-5 | TRBD2 | NA | TRBV10-3 | 13 | TGTGCCATCAGTGGACTAGCGGTAGGAGAGCAGTACTTC | CAISGLAVGEQYF
TRBJ2-5 | NA | NA | TRBV28 | 14 | TGTGCCAGCAGTTCCCCATTGGCGGGGGAGACCCAGTACTTC | CASSSPLAGETQYF
TRBJ2-5 | NA | once | TRBV20-1 | 10 | TGCAGTGCTAGGTGGGAGACCCAGTACTTC | CSARWETQYF
TRBJ2-3 | TRBD2 | NA | TRBV18 | 16 | TGTGCCAGCTCACCAGAAGGGACTAGTGAAACAGATACGCAGTATTTT | CASSPEGTSETDTQYF
TRBJ2-7 | TRBD2 | NA | TRBV15 | 14 | TGTGCCACCAGCAGAGGGGCGGGAGGGTACGAGCAGTACTTC | CATSRGAGGYEQYF
TRBJ2-7 | NA | NA | TRBV11-2 | 17 | TGTGCCAGCAGCCCACGCGGGACTCGACTCGTTAGGGACGAGCAGTACTTC | CASSPRGTRLVRDEQYF
TRBJ1-5 | NA | NA | TRBV28 | 15 | TGTGCCTGCCGTCCTCAGGGCTCGGGCAATCAGCCCCAGCATTTT | CACRPQGSGNQPQHF
TRBJ2-1 | TRBD1 | NA | TRBV5-1 | 15 | TGCGCCAGCAGCGGGTTACAGGGGCTTGGGGATGAGCAGTTCTTC | CASSGLQGLGDEQFF
TRBJ2-5 | NA | NA | TRBV20-1 | 11 | TGCAGTGCTAGAGATGTGGAGACCCAGTACTTC | CSARDVETQYF
TRBJ2-7 | NA | NA | TRBV29-1 | 14 | TGCAGCGTTGAAATTGGGCAGGGGGGCTACGAGCAGTACTTC | CSVEIGQGGYEQYF
TRBJ1-3 | NA | NA | TRBV4-1 | 14 | TGCGCCAGCAGCCCTCCCAGGGATGCCAACACCATATATTTT | CASSPPRDANTIYF